The present T cell receptor (beta chain) was sequenced within a study of shared clonotypes between healthy human individuals. Looking at the study overall: Three CD4 naive, three CD4 memory, two CD8 naive and one CD8 memory plate were used per donor. Findings of the study overall: Rarefaction curves obtained for sorted subsets showed sequencing incomplete despite large depth. Across several donors, naive CD4 shared 5% to 5.5%, naive CD8 more than 3%, memory CD4 more than 2%, memory CD8 0.4%.

CDR3 length equals 14 residues. V trimming: 6 bases; J trimming: 13 bases; junction bases outside the gene matches: 10. Germline V gene data show CDR1 as MNHNY and CDR2 as SVGAGI (reference sequence). Note on this clone: The antigen is unknown.

TCRdb's copy holds only in-frame clones and misses some; the assay was immunoSEQ multiplex PCR. This table has over 2 million clones, 90% to 95% appearing once. The material sequenced was naive CD4+ T cells sorted from blood. Sample subset: CD45RA+ positively selected. The source of this sequence is a man between 18 and 35 years old in good health. The rearrangement links TRBV6-6 to TRBJ1-6, with 9 bases fitting TRBD1. The CDR3 spells CASSQGTGTFPLHF. The CDR3 DNA reads as TGTGCCAGCAGCCAGGGGACAGGGACCTTCCCCCTCCACTTT.